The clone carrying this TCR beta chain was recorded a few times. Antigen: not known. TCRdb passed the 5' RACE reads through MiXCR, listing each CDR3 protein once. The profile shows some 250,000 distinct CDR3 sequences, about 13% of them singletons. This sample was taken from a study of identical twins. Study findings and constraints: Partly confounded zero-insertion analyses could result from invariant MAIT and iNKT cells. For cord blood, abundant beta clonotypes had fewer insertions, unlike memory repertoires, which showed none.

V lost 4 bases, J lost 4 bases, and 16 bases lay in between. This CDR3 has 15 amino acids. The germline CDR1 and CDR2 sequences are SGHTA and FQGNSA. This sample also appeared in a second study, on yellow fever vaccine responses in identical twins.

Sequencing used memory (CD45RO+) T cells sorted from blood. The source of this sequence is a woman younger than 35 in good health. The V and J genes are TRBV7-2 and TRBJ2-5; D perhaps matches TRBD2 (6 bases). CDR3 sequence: CASSSGTLQGETQYF. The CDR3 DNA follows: TGTGCCAGCAGCTCTGGGACTCTTCAGGGAGAGACCCAGTACTTC. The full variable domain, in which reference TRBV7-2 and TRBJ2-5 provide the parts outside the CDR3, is GAGVSQSPSNKVTEKGKDVELRCDPISGHTALYWYRQSLGQGLEFLIYFQGNSAPDKSGLPSDRFSAERTGGSVSTLTIQRTQQEDSAVYLCASSSGTLQGETQYFGPGTRLLVL.